The rows below give T cell receptor beta chains drawn from one sample of a study of blood T cell repertoires in COVID-19. The method was immunoSEQ multiplex PCR; TCRdb's version includes in-frame clones alone and lacks a portion of them. The table shows 40,000 to 55,000 clones, with 70% to 85% occurring only once. The sequencing sample was made of peripheral blood. These receptors were obtained from a human donor in a cohort sampled during active COVID-19. Both conserved end residues are part of each CDR3. D genes are given only for firm matches. The size entry is marked missing in some rows and otherwise reads once, few, many or a size class.

CDR3,DNA,V,size,length,D,J
CASSEGGFSYNSPLHF,TGTGCCAGCAGTGAGGGGGGGTTCTCCTATAATTCACCCCTCCACTTT,TRBV2,.,16,.,TRBJ1-6
CASSLKDRGDTEAFF,TGTGCCAGCAGCCTAAAGGACAGGGGGGACACTGAAGCTTTCTTT,TRBV7-8,.,15,TRBD1,TRBJ1-1
CASSSTGLNTEAFF,TGTGCCAGCAGCTCGACAGGACTGAACACTGAAGCTTTCTTT,TRBV3-1/TRBV3-2,.,14,.,TRBJ1-1
CASSKGLAGGEFAGELFF,TGTGCCAGTAGTAAGGGACTAGCGGGAGGGGAGTTTGCCGGGGAGCTGTTTTTT,TRBV19,.,18,TRBD2,TRBJ2-2
CAWTGGSYEQYF,TGTGCCTGGACAGGGGGTTCCTACGAGCAGTACTTC,TRBV30,.,12,TRBD1,TRBJ2-7
CASSFSERPQHF,TGTGCCAGCAGTTTTAGTGAGCGGCCCCAGCATTTT,TRBV28,medium-sized,12,.,TRBJ1-5
CASRRQAFGTDTQYF,TGTGCCAGTAGGAGACAGGCCTTTGGCACAGATACGCAGTATTTT,TRBV19,.,15,.,TRBJ2-3
CASSLRAGVGNEQFF,TGTGCCAGCAGCTTAAGAGCGGGAGTGGGCAATGAGCAGTTCTTC,TRBV7-3,few,15,TRBD2,TRBJ2-1
CASSPGLGWDEQFF,TGTGCCAGCAGCCCGGGACTAGGATGGGATGAGCAGTTCTTC,TRBV7-9,.,14,TRBD2,TRBJ2-1
CASSTTGNYGYTF,TGTGCCAGCAGCACGACAGGAAACTATGGCTACACCTTC,TRBV5-4,once,13,.,TRBJ1-2
CASSPSTGNYGYTF,TGCGCCAGCAGCCCCTCCACAGGGAACTATGGCTACACCTTC,TRBV5-1,.,14,.,TRBJ1-2
CAWTGNNSPLHF,TGTGCCTGGACAGGGAATAATTCACCCCTCCACTTT,TRBV30,.,12,.,TRBJ1-6
CASSEGGSGVLRVYEQYF,TGTGCCAGCAGTGAGGGGGGGAGCGGGGTCCTACGGGTCTACGAGCAGTACTTC,TRBV25-1,.,18,TRBD2,TRBJ2-7
CASSSRASGTAPYGYTF,TGTGCCAGCAGTTCTAGGGCCTCCGGGACAGCACCCTATGGCTACACCTTC,TRBV28,.,17,TRBD1,TRBJ1-2
CASSRSGNQYEQYF,TGTGCCAGCAGCCGTAGCGGGAATCAGTACGAGCAGTACTTC,TRBV5-4,.,14,TRBD2,TRBJ2-7
CASSLDWGRGTEAFF,TGTGCCAGCAGCTTAGATTGGGGAAGGGGCACTGAAGCTTTCTTT,TRBV7-2,.,15,.,TRBJ1-1
CASSSGTGVNTEAFF,TGTGCCAGCAGCTCGGGGACAGGGGTTAACACTGAAGCTTTCTTT,TRBV7-3,.,15,TRBD1,TRBJ1-1
CASSSTTPGTDTQYF,TGTGCCAGTAGTTCGACTACGCCCGGCACAGATACGCAGTATTTT,TRBV19,.,15,.,TRBJ2-3
CASSEPGQGAGYTF,TGCGCCAGCAGTGAGCCTGGACAGGGGGCGGGCTACACCTTC,TRBV10-2,.,14,TRBD1,TRBJ1-2
CASSPAGTGKTEAFF,TGTGCCAGCAGCCCGGCAGGGACAGGAAAAACTGAAGCTTTCTTT,TRBV5-4,once,15,TRBD1,TRBJ1-1
CASKATGDEKLFF,TGTGCCAGCAAGGCTACAGGGGATGAAAAACTGTTTTTT,TRBV6-5,.,13,TRBD1,TRBJ1-4
CASQGASTDTQYF,TGTGCCAGCCAGGGCGCTAGCACAGATACGCAGTATTTT,TRBV6-5,.,13,.,TRBJ2-3
CASSYGIGGNSPLHF,TGTGCCAGCAGTTACGGAATTGGGGGGAATTCACCCCTCCACTTT,TRBV6-2/TRBV6-3,.,15,.,TRBJ1-6
CASSKVERQHYEQYF,TGTGCCAGCAGCAAAGTCGAGAGACAGCACTACGAGCAGTACTTC,TRBV21-1,.,15,.,TRBJ2-7
CASSETSDTYEQYF,TGTGCCAGCAGTGAGACTAGCGATACCTACGAGCAGTACTTC,TRBV9,.,14,TRBD2,TRBJ2-7
CASSASGGPTDTQYF,TGTGCCAGCAGCGCCTCAGGGGGCCCCACAGATACGCAGTATTTT,TRBV7-3,few,15,TRBD1,TRBJ2-3
CASSPGLTQYF,TGTGCCAGCAGTCCCGGTCTCACGCAGTATTTT,TRBV6-5,.,11,.,TRBJ2-3
CSVEGGQNTEAFF,TGCAGCGTCGAGGGGGGGCAGAACACTGAAGCTTTCTTT,TRBV29-1,few,13,.,TRBJ1-1
CASSTHGGQEETQYF,TGTGCCAGCAGCACCCACGGGGGGCAAGAGGAGACCCAGTACTTC,TRBV11-3,.,15,.,TRBJ2-5
CASSDVREGPNEQFF,TGTGCCAGCAGTGACGTGCGGGAGGGCCCGAATGAGCAGTTCTTC,TRBV6-2/TRBV6-3,.,15,TRBD2,TRBJ2-1
CASSFGGGEGYTF,TGTGCCAGCAGCTTCGGAGGGGGCGAGGGCTACACCTTC,TRBV5-4,.,13,TRBD1,TRBJ1-2
CASSTGGINTGELFF,TGTGCCAGCAGCACAGGGGGGATAAACACCGGGGAGCTGTTTTTT,TRBV3-1/TRBV3-2,once,15,TRBD1,TRBJ2-2
CASGLVSGESYEQYF,TGTGCTAGTGGTTTGGTTAGCGGGGAATCCTACGAGCAGTACTTC,TRBV12-5,once,15,TRBD2,TRBJ2-7
CASSPGQESYEQYF,TGTGCCAGCAGCCCCGGACAGGAATCCTACGAGCAGTACTTC,TRBV7-2,.,14,TRBD1,TRBJ2-7
CASSVATGYGNEQFF,TGTGCCAGCAGCGTAGCGACAGGGTATGGGAATGAGCAGTTCTTC,TRBV9,once,15,TRBD1,TRBJ2-1
CASSPELVSYEQYF,TGTGCCAGCTCACCAGAGCTAGTCTCCTACGAGCAGTACTTC,TRBV18,.,14,.,TRBJ2-7
CASSVGSLYNEQFF,TGTGCCAGCAGTGTTGGGAGTCTATACAATGAGCAGTTCTTC,TRBV2,.,14,.,TRBJ2-1
CASSLDRSGNTIYF,TGTGCCAGCAGCTTAGACCGGTCGGGAAACACCATATATTTT,TRBV11-2,.,14,.,TRBJ1-3
CASSYGGGQFF,TGTGCCAGCAGTTATGGGGGGGGGCAGTTCTTC,TRBV6-5,once,11,TRBD2,TRBJ2-1
CARSLARTGGNSPLHF,TGTGCCAGAAGCCTGGCGAGAACAGGGGGTAATTCACCCCTCCACTTT,TRBV5-3,once,16,TRBD1,TRBJ1-6
CAWSTPRTGGNTEAFF,TGTGCCTGGAGTACCCCCCGGACAGGGGGGAACACTGAAGCTTTCTTT,TRBV30,.,16,TRBD1,TRBJ1-1
CASTQVRGSTEAFF,TGTGCCAGTACCCAGGTAAGGGGGAGTACTGAAGCTTTCTTT,TRBV19,.,14,.,TRBJ1-1
CASSSGQGVLEAAQYF,TGTGCCAGCAGCTCGGGACAGGGGGTGCTAGAGGCGGCCCAGTACTTC,TRBV5-4,.,16,TRBD1,TRBJ2-5
CASSDRVGYTF,TGTGCCAGCAGTGACAGGGTCGGCTACACCTTC,TRBV28,.,11,TRBD1,TRBJ1-2
CASSETGTGNYGYTF,TGTGCCAGCAGTGAGACCGGGACAGGGAACTATGGCTACACCTTC,TRBV6-2/TRBV6-3,.,15,TRBD1,TRBJ1-2
CASSLGSSTSGRGLRDEQFF,TGTGCCAGCAGCCTCGGAAGTTCGACTAGCGGGAGGGGTCTACGGGATGAGCAGTTCTTC,TRBV3-1/TRBV3-2,.,20,TRBD2,TRBJ2-1